Listed here are 31 T cell receptor beta chains from one sample, sequenced in a study of blood T cell repertoires in COVID-19. Here immunoSEQ multiplex PCR was the method, and the copy in TCRdb shows in-frame clones only, minus some. The table has around 170,000 clones, around 80% seen once. Sequenced: PBMCs or T cells enriched from blood (not recorded which). The receptors were gathered from a man over 45 who had recovered from COVID-19.

This clone appeared once. The chain links TRBV2 to TRBJ1-4, with 9 nucleotides matching TRBD1. CDR1 and CDR2 from the germline V gene are SNHLY and FYNNEI. The CDR3 is made up of 17 amino acids. The V segment lost 5 bases and the J segment 8 bases; nucleotides outside the gene matches: 15. In DNA, the CDR3 is TGTGCCAGCAGTACCGGGACAGGGATATGGGGGGAGGAAAAACTGTTTTTT. This sequence encodes CASSTGTGIWGEEKLFF.

The chain employs TRBV7-3 and TRBJ2-2, with a possible D match to TRBD1 (5 bases). Trimming left V 5 bases short and J 3 bases short, with 10 bases between. This CDR3 has 14 residues. Germline V gene lookup returns CDR1 SGHTA and CDR2 FQGTGA. In nucleotides, the CDR3 is TGTGCCAGCAGCCGTGGGGCAGACACCGGGGAGCTGTTTTTT. Protein sequence: CASSRGADTGELFF.

The V gene is TRBV29-1, the J gene TRBJ2-7, with 12 bases identical to TRBD1. The junction had 8 bases not matched to a gene; V was cut back by 2 bases and J by 6 bases. The CDR3 runs 15 residues. Germline values: CDR1 SQVTM, CDR2 ANQGSEA. The chain's CDR3 is CSVETRDRGLSEQYF. CDR3 DNA: TGCAGCGTTGAAACCCGGGACAGGGGGCTTTCCGAGCAGTACTTC.

CDR3 nucleotide sequence: TGTGCCAGCTCACCAAAAATATACAGCAACACCGGGGAGCTGTTTTTT. It codes for CASSPKIYSNTGELFF. V is TRBV18 and J is TRBJ2-2; D unresolved. The CDR3 spans 16 residues. Between the trimmed V and J ends, which lost 2 bases and 2 bases, there was a span of 12 bases. Germline CDR1 and CDR2: KGHSH and LQKENI.

This clone was picked up one time. The chain has TRBV12-5 and TRBJ1-1, with D uncertain. Germline V gene lookup returns CDR1 LGHNT and CDR2 FRNRAP. Trimming removed 1 base at V and 7 bases at J, with 7 bases between. This CDR3 contains 12 residues. CDR3 coding DNA: TGTGCTAGTGGTTTGGGACTCAGTGAAGCTTTCTTT. Translating gives CASGLGLSEAFF.

V usage is TRBV28 and J usage is TRBJ2-1; 11 bases fit TRBD2. The germline CDR1 and CDR2 sequences are MDHEN and SYDVKM. Trimming at V came to 7 bases and at J to 15 bases, leaving 8 bases not matched to a gene. This CDR3 has 12 amino acids. The CDR3 loop reads CASKPPSGGWFF. CDR3 sequence (DNA): TGTGCCAGCAAGCCTCCTAGCGGGGGGTGGTTCTTC.

V gene TRBV11-1 combines with J gene TRBJ2-7; tentatively, D is TRBD1 (6 bases). Germline CDR1 SGHAT, CDR2 FQDESV (reference sequence). The ends were cut back, 5 bases at V and 1 base at J, with 12 bases in the middle. The CDR3 spans 14 residues. Here the CDR3 reads CASSVLQGSYEQYF. The CDR3 DNA reads as TGTGCCAGCAGCGTACTCCAGGGGTCCTACGAGCAGTACTTC.

The chain employs TRBV28 and TRBJ2-2; a possible D gene is TRBD1 (6 bases). CDR3 length: 16 residues. V gave up 4 bases and J gave up 0 bases, with 12 bases separating them. Germline lookup yields CDR1 MDHEN and CDR2 SYDVKM. CDR3 in amino acids: CASSSRGGSNTGELFF. The DNA for the CDR3 is TGTGCCAGCAGTTCCAGAGGGGGTTCGAACACCGGGGAGCTGTTTTTT.

The chain couples TRBV3-1 (or the pseudogene TRBV3-2) to TRBJ2-7; possible D gene TRBD2, 6 bases. The CDR3 sequence is 12 residues long. Germline CDR1 LGHDT, CDR2 YNNKEL (reference sequence). Trimming shortened V by 5 bases and J by 6 bases, and 11 bases separated the two germline ends. CDR3 sequence reads: CASSSGVGEQYF. For the CDR3, the DNA is TGTGCCAGCAGCTCGGGGGTTGGCGAGCAGTACTTC.

The chain carries TRBV7-2 and TRBJ1-5; TRBD1 matches 11 bases. V gave up 5 bases and J gave up 6 bases; unmatched junction bases: 9. The CDR3 runs 16 residues. Germline V lookup: CDR1 SGHTA, CDR2 FQGNSA. The CDR3 reads CASSRGGTGGSQPQHF. The CDR3 DNA reads as TGTGCCAGCAGCCGGGGAGGGACAGGGGGTTCTCAGCCCCAGCATTTT. The variable domain in full, completed from reference TRBV7-2 and TRBJ1-5, reads GAGVSQSPSNKVTEKGKDVELRCDPISGHTALYWYRQSLGQGLEFLIYFQGNSAPDKSGLPSDRFSAERTGGSVSTLTIQRTQQEDSAVYLCASSRGGTGGSQPQHFGDGTRLSIL.

This chain joins TRBV27 and TRBJ1-1; 9 nucleotides match TRBD1. This CDR3 has 14 amino acids. Trimming took 5 bases from V and 5 from J; bases not matched to a gene: 6. The germline V gene has CDR1 MNHEY and CDR2 SMNVEV (reference sequence). CDR3 residues: CASSLRDRVTEAFF. The CDR3 coding sequence is TGTGCCAGCAGTCTCCGGGACAGGGTTACTGAAGCTTTCTTT.

The gene calls are TRBV19 and TRBJ2-5, with D hard to call. The germline V gene has CDR1 LNHDA and CDR2 SQIVND (reference sequence). The V end lost 11 bases, the J end lost 5 bases, and 15 bases lay between the germline ends. This CDR3 has 12 amino acids. In DNA form, the CDR3 reads TGTGCCCCCCCAGGATTGAGCGAGACCCAGTACTTC. Its translation is CAPPGLSETQYF.

This clone appeared a single time. The chain uses TRBV5-1 and TRBJ1-1, with 9 bases identical to TRBD1. CDR3 length: 14 amino acids. In germline, CDR1 is SGHRS, CDR2 YFSETQ. Trimming took 7 bases from V and 6 from J; bases not matched to a gene: 10. For the CDR3, the DNA is TGCGCCAGCGCAATGGGACAGGGAGACGCTGAAGCTTTCTTT. Encoded protein: CASAMGQGDAEAFF. Variable domain in full (rest from reference TRBV5-1 and TRBJ1-1): KAGVTQTPRYLIKTRGQQVTLSCSPISGHRSVSWYQQTPGQGLQFLFEYFSETQRNKGNFPGRFSGRQFSNSRSEMNVSTLELGDSALYLCASAMGQGDAEAFFGQGTRLTVV.

The chain combines TRBV19 with TRBJ1-2; 8 bases line up with TRBD1. CDR3 size: 16 residues. V lost 6 bases and J lost 7; bases outside the gene matches: 16. The germline CDR1 and CDR2 sequences are LNHDA and SQIVND (reference sequence). The CDR3 region is CASRPDRVVSSGGYTF. The CDR3 DNA reads TGTGCCAGTAGGCCGGACAGGGTAGTATCGAGTGGTGGCTACACCTTC.

The rearrangement uses TRBV3-1 (or the pseudogene TRBV3-2) and TRBJ2-7; weak D call: TRBD1 (6 bases). The V end lost 1 base, the J end lost 2 bases, and 12 bases lay between the germline ends. Germline V gene lookup returns CDR1 LGHDT and CDR2 YNNKEL (reference sequence). The CDR3 loop spans 15 amino acids. The CDR3 region is CASSQGGAGAYEQYF. In nucleotides, the CDR3 is TGTGCCAGCAGCCAAGGAGGGGCAGGGGCCTACGAGCAGTACTTC.

This clone has more than one count but fewer than ten. The rearrangement joins TRBV4-1 to TRBJ1-5; D is unclear. V lost 1 base, J lost 4 bases, and 11 bases lay in between. The CDR3 extends over 15 amino acids. CDR1 is MGHRA and CDR2 is YSYEKL in the germline V gene. Here the CDR3 reads CASSQGASLNQPQHF. The CDR3 coding sequence is TGCGCCAGCAGCCAAGGAGCGAGCCTTAATCAGCCCCAGCATTTT.

The chain couples TRBV7-9 to TRBJ2-2; 12 bases are a match to TRBD2. The CDR3 loop spans 17 amino acids. Germline CDR1 reads SEHNR; CDR2 reads FQNEAQ (reference sequence). The V gene end was trimmed by 5 bases and the J gene end by 4 bases; junction bases not matched to a gene: 8. CDR3 protein: CASSPRLAGALTGELFF. Written as DNA, the CDR3 is TGTGCCAGCAGCCCAAGACTAGCGGGGGCCCTCACCGGGGAGCTGTTTTTT.

This sequence joins TRBV7-9 and TRBJ1-3; TRBD1 aligns across 8 bases. The CDR3 is 16 residues long. J lost 2 bases, V lost 2 bases, and 5 bases had no gene match. The germline V gene encodes CDR1 SEHNR and CDR2 FQNEAQ (reference sequence). CDR3 nucleotides: TGTGCCAGCAGCTTACCTGGACAGGGACCTGGAAACACCATATATTTT. This translates into CASSLPGQGPGNTIYF.

The rearrangement links TRBV4-2 to TRBJ2-7; maybe TRBD1 (5 bases). Germline V gives CDR1 LGHNA, CDR2 YNFKEQ. CDR3 length: 12 amino acids. Deletions cut 4 bases from V and 5 bases from J, with 9 bases between. In DNA, the CDR3 is TGTGCCAGCAGCCCGCAGGGCCACGAGCAGTACTTC. Its translation is CASSPQGHEQYF.

In this sample, this clone turned up a few times. The chain has TRBV28 and TRBJ2-5; D gene ambiguous. Germline V gene data show CDR1 as MDHEN and CDR2 as SYDVKM. This CDR3 contains 14 residues. The V end lost 7 bases, the J end lost 5 bases, and 17 bases lay between the germline ends. CDR3 coding DNA: TGTGCCAGCACCTCGCCGGGTGGTAGCGAGACCCAGTACTTC. Translated, it gives CASTSPGGSETQYF.

The V call is TRBV3-1 (or the pseudogene TRBV3-2), the J call TRBJ1-1; D is ambiguous. Germline V CDR1 and CDR2: LGHDT, YNNKEL (reference sequence). This CDR3 spans 14 amino acids. V was shortened by 6 bases and J by 8 bases, with 19 bases between the two germline ends. This CDR3 is CASRSAGNQGEAFF. DNA for the CDR3: TGTGCCAGCAGATCTGCCGGGAACCAAGGAGAAGCTTTCTTT.

This sequence joins TRBV11-3 and TRBJ2-7; D is possibly TRBD1 (5 bases). Trimming shortened V by 1 base and J by 0 bases, and 13 bases separated the two germline ends. There are 16 residues in the CDR3. CDR1 is SGHNT and CDR2 is YENEEA in the germline V gene. The chain's CDR3 is CASSLGFGHSSYEQYF. CDR3 DNA: TGTGCCAGCAGCTTAGGCTTTGGACACTCCTCCTACGAGCAGTACTTC.

The chain is built from TRBV3-1 (or the pseudogene TRBV3-2) and TRBJ2-4, with 10 positions matching TRBD2. Per germline, CDR1 LGHDT and CDR2 YNNKEL (reference sequence). The CDR3 is made up of 16 amino acids. J lost 4 bases, V lost 4 bases, and 7 bases had no gene match. The CDR3 here is CASSLFKRGGKNIQYF. The CDR3 DNA reads TGTGCCAGCAGCCTTTTTAAGCGGGGGGGTAAAAACATTCAGTACTTC.

The chain joins TRBV28 to TRBJ1-2, with TRBD1 identical over 12 bases. V shed 3 bases, J shed 2 bases, and the junction held 7 bases outside the gene matches. The CDR3 extends over 17 amino acids. The germline V gene has CDR1 MDHEN and CDR2 SYDVKM. CDR3 nucleotide sequence: TGTGCCAGCAGTTTCCCGGGACAGGGGGCGGCAAACTATGGCTACACCTTC. It translates to CASSFPGQGAANYGYTF.

This rearrangement joins TRBV9 to TRBJ2-5; the match to TRBD2 covers 9 bases. The trim removed 5 bases at V and 5 bases at J, leaving 10 bases unmatched. The CDR3 is made up of 15 amino acids. The germline CDR1 and CDR2 sequences are SGDLS and YYNGEE. For the CDR3, the DNA is TGTGCCAGCAGTGAGGCGGGGGGGCCAAGGGAGACCCAGTACTTC. Its translation is CASSEAGGPRETQYF.

V gene TRBV6-5 combines with J gene TRBJ2-5; 9 positions match TRBD1. Unmatched junction bases numbered 8, after V lost 7 bases and J lost 2 bases. The length of the CDR3 is 15 residues. Per germline, CDR1 MNHEY and CDR2 SVGAGI. Here the CDR3 DNA reads TGTGCCAGCATAAGGACAGGGGACCAACAAGAGACCCAGTACTTC. Amino acid sequence: CASIRTGDQQETQYF.

This clone was seen only once. This chain connects TRBV2 to TRBJ1-6, with 7 bases matching TRBD1. The CDR3 extends over 14 amino acids. Germline V gene data show CDR1 as SNHLY and CDR2 as FYNNEI. V gave up 9 bases and J gave up 7 bases; unmatched junction bases: 9. CDR3: CASRSQGGNSPLHF. The CDR3 DNA follows: TGTGCCAGTCGAAGCCAGGGGGGAAATTCACCCCTCCACTTT.

This clone was counted many times. This sequence joins TRBV7-2 and TRBJ2-1; D is perhaps TRBD2 (7 bases). This CDR3 is built from 15 residues. V lost 3 bases, J lost 9 bases, and 18 bases lay in between. Per germline, CDR1 SGHTA and CDR2 FQGNSA. The CDR3: CASSFLEGGPGEQFF. The DNA for the CDR3 is TGTGCCAGCAGCTTCCTCGAGGGGGGGCCGGGTGAGCAGTTCTTC. Full variable domain (rest looked up from reference TRBV7-2 and TRBJ2-1): GAGVSQSPSNKVTEKGKDVELRCDPISGHTALYWYRQSLGQGLEFLIYFQGNSAPDKSGLPSDRFSAERTGGSVSTLTIQRTQQEDSAVYLCASSFLEGGPGEQFFGPGTRLTVL.

V usage is TRBV27 and J usage is TRBJ1-4; D unresolved. V was trimmed by 4 bases and J by 8 bases, leaving 14 bases between them. The CDR3 loop spans 14 amino acids. The germline V gene has CDR1 MNHEY and CDR2 SMNVEV (reference sequence). The CDR3 loop is CASSSTTVEEKLFF. The CDR3 bases are TGTGCCAGCAGTTCGACTACGGTCGAAGAAAAACTGTTTTTT. The full variable domain, rest sourced from reference TRBV27 and TRBJ1-4, is EAQVTQNPRYLITVTGKKLTVTCSQNMNHEYMSWYRQDPGLGLRQIYYSMNVEVTDKGDVPEGYKVSRKEKRNFPLILESPSPNQTSLYFCASSSTTVEEKLFFGSGTQLSVL.

This sequence joins TRBV3-1 (or the pseudogene TRBV3-2) and TRBJ1-2; possible D gene TRBD1, 6 bases. The length of the CDR3 is 14 residues. Germline CDR1 is LGHDT and CDR2 is YNNKEL (reference sequence). With 4 bases removed from V and 9 bases from J, the gap between germline ends came to 18 bases. Here the CDR3 reads CASSLRQDPYSYTF. The CDR3 nucleotides read TGTGCCAGCAGCCTACGACAGGACCCCTACAGCTACACCTTC.

As for this clone: Other nucleotide sequences in the sample specify the same CDR3. The V gene is TRBV12-3 or TRBV12-4, the J gene TRBJ1-6; D is unclear. The CDR3 runs to 12 residues. The V end was cut by 2 bases, the J end by 8 bases, with 4 bases between. In nucleotides, the CDR3 is TGTGCCAGCAGTTTACCGGATTCACCCCTCCACTTT. Translated, it gives CASSLPDSPLHF.